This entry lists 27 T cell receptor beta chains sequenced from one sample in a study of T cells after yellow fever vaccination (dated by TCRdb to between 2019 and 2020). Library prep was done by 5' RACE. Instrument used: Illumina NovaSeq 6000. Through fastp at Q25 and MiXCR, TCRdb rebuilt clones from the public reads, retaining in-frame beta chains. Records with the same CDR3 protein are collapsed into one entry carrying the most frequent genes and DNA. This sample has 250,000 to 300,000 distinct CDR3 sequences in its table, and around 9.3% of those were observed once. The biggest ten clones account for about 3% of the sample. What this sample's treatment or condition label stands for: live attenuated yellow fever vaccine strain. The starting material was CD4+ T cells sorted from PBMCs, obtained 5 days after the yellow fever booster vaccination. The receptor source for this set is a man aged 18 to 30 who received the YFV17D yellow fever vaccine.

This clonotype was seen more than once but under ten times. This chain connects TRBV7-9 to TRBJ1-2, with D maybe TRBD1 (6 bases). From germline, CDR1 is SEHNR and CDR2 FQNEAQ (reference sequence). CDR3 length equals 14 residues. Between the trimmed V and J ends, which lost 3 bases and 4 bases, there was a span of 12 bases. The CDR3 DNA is TGTGCCAGCAGCTTTCTGGGGGCGCCCTATGGCTACACCTTC. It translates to CASSFLGAPYGYTF.

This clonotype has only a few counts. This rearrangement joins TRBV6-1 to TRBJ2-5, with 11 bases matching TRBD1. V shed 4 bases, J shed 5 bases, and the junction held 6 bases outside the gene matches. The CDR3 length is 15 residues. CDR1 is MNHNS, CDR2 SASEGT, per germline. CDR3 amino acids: CASSGGQGDGETQYF. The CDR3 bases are TGTGCCAGCAGTGGGGGACAGGGGGACGGCGAGACCCAGTACTTC.

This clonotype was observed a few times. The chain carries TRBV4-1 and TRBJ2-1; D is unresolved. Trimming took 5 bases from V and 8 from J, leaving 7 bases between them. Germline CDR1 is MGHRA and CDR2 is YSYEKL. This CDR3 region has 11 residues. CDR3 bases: TGCGCCAGCAGCGGGAACTATGAGCAGTTCTTC. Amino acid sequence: CASSGNYEQFF.

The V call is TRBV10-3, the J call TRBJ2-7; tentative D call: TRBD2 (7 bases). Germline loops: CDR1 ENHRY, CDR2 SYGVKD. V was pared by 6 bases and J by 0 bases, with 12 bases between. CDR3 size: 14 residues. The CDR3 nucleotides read TGTGCCATCAGGGGGGGGCAGTACTCCTACGAGCAGTACTTC. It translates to CAIRGGQYSYEQYF.

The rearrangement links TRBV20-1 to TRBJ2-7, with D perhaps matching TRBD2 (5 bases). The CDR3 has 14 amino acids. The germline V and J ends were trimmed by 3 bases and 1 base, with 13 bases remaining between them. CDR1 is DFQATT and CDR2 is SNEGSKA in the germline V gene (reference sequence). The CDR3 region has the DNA TGCAGTGCTAGGTTTATCGGAGGATCCTACGAGCAGTACTTC. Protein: CSARFIGGSYEQYF.

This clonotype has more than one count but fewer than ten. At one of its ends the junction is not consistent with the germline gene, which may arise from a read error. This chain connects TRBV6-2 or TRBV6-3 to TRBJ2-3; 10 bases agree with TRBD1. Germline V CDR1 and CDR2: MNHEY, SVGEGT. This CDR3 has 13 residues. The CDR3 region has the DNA TGTGCCAGCAGTTACTCGTCGGGACAGGGGATAGGATTT. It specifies CASSYSSGQGIGF.

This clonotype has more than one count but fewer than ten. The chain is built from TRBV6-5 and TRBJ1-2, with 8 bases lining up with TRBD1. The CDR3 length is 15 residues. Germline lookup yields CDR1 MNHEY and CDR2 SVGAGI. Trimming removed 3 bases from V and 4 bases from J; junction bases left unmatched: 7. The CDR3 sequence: CASSYGSGGRYGYTF. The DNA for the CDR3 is TGTGCCAGCAGTTATGGGTCAGGGGGCCGCTATGGCTACACCTTC.

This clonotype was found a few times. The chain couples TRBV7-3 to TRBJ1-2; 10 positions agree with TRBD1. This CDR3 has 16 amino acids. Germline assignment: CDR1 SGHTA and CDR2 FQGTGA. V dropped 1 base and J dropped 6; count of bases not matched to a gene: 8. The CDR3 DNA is TGTGCCAGCAGCTTAAGCCCTTTGACAGGGGGCAATGGCTACACCTTC. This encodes CASSLSPLTGGNGYTF.

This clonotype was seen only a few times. In DNA form, the CDR3 reads TGCAGTACCCCCGATCGCACCCTTACGCAGTATTTT. It yields the protein CSTPDRTLTQYF. The chain couples TRBV20-1 to TRBJ2-3; D unclear. CDR1 is DFQATT, CDR2 SNEGSKA, per germline (reference sequence). The CDR3 is 12 residues long. The germline V and J ends were trimmed by 8 bases and 8 bases, with 17 bases remaining between them.

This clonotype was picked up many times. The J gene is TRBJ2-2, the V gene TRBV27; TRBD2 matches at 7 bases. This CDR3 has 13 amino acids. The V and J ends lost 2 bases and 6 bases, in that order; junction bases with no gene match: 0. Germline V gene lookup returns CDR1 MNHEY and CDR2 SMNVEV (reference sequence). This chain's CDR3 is CASSLRGAGELFF. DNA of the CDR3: TGTGCCAGCAGTTTACGGGGGGCCGGGGAGCTGTTTTTT.

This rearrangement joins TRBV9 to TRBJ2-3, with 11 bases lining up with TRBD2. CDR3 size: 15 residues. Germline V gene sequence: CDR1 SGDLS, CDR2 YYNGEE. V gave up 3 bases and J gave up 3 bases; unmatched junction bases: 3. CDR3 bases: TGTGCCAGCAGCGAGACTAGCGGGGCAACAGATACGCAGTATTTT. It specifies CASSETSGATDTQYF.

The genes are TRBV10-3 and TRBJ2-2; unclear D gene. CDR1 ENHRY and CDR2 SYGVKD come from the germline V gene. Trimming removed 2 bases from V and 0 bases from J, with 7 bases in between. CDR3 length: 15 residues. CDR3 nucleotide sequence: TGTGCCATCAGTGAGATAGGACCGAACACCGGGGAGCTGTTTTTT. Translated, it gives CAISEIGPNTGELFF.

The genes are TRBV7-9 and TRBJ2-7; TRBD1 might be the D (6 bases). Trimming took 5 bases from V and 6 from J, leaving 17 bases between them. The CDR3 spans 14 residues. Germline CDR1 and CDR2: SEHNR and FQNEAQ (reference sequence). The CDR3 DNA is TGTGCCAGCAGCGCATCCGGGACACTCCCCGAGCAGTACTTC. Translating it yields CASSASGTLPEQYF.

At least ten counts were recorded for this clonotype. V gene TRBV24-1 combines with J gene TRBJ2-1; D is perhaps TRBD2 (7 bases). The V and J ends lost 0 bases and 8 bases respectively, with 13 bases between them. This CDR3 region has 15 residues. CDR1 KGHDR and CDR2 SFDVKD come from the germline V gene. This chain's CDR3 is CATSDLRGGLDEQFF. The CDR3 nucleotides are TGTGCCACCAGTGATTTGAGGGGGGGGCTTGATGAGCAGTTCTTC.

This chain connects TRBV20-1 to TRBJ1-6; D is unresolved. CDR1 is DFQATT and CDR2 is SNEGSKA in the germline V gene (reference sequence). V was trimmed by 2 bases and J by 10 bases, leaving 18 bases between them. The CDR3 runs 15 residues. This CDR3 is CSARPLGKEDSPLHF. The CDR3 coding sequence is TGCAGTGCTAGACCCCTGGGTAAGGAGGACTCACCCCTCCACTTT.

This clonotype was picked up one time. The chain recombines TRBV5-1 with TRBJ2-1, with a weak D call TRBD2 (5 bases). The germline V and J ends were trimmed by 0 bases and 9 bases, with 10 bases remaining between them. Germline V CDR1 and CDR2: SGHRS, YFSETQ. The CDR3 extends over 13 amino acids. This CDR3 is CASSLVEGAEQFF. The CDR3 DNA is TGCGCCAGCAGCTTGGTTGAGGGAGCTGAGCAGTTCTTC.

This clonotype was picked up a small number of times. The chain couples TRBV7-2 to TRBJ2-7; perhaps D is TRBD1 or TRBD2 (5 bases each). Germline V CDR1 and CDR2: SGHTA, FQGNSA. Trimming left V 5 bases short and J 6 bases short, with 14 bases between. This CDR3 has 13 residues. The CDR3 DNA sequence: TGTGCCAGCAGCCCCGGGGCCGGGGTCGAGCAGTACTTC. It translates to CASSPGAGVEQYF.

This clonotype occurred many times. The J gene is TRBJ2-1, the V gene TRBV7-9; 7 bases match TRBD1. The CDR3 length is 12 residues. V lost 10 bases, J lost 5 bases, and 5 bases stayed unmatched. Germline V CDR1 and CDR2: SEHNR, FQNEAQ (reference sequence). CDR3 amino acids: CAIGTANNEQFF. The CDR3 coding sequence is TGTGCCATCGGGACAGCCAACAATGAGCAGTTCTTC.

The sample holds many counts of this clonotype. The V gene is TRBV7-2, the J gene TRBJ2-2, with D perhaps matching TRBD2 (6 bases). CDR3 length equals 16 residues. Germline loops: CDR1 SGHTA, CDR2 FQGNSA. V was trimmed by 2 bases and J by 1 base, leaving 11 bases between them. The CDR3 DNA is TGTGCCAGCAGCTTACAGTCCGGGGGGAACACCGGGGAGCTGTTTTTT. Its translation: CASSLQSGGNTGELFF.

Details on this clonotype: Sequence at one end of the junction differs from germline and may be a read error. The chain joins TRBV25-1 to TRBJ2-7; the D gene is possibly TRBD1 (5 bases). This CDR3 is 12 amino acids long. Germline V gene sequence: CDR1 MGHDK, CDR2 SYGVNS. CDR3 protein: CASSEPYGHLRF. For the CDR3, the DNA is TGTGCCAGCAGTGAGCCCTATGGACACCTTCGCTTC.

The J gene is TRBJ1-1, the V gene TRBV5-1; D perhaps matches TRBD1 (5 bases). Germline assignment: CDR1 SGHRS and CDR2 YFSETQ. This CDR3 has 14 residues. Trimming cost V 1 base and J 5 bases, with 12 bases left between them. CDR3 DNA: TGCGCCAGCAGCTTGCAGGGTGGGGAGACTGAAGCTTTCTTT. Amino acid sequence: CASSLQGGETEAFF.

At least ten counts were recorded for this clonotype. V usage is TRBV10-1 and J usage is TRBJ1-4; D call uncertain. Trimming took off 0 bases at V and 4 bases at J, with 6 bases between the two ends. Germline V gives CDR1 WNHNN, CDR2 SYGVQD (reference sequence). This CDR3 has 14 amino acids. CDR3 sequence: CASSESASNEKLFF. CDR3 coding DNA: TGCGCCAGCAGTGAGTCCGCGAGTAATGAAAAACTGTTTTTT.

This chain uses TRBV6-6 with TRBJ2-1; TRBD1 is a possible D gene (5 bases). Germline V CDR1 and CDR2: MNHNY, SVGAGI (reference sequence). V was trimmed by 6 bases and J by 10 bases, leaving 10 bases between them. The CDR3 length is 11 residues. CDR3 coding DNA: TGTGCCAGCAGAACCGACAGAGAGCAGTTCTTC. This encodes CASRTDREQFF.

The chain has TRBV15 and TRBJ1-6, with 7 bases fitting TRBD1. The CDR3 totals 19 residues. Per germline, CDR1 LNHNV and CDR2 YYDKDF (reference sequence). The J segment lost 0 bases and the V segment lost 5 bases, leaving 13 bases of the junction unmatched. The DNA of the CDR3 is TGTGCCACCAGCGGAACCGGACAGGTTGGAAACTCCTATAATTCACCCCTCCACTTT. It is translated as CATSGTGQVGNSYNSPLHF.

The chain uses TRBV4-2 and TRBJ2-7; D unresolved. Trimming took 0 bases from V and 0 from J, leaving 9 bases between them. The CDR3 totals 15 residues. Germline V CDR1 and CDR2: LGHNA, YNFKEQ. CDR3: CASSQDRLGSYEQYF. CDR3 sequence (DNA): TGTGCCAGCAGCCAAGATAGGCTAGGCTCCTACGAGCAGTACTTC.

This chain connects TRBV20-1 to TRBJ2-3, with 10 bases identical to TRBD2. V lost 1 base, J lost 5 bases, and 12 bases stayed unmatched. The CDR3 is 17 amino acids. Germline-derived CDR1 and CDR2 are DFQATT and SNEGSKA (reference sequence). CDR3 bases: TGCAGTGCTAGAGCCGTTAGCGGGGGGCCTTCAGGAGATACGCAGTATTTT. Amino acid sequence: CSARAVSGGPSGDTQYF.

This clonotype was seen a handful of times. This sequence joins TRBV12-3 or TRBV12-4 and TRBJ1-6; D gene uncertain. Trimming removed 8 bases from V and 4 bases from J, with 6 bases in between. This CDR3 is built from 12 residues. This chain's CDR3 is CASGVYNSPLHF. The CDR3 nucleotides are TGTGCCAGCGGGGTTTATAATTCACCCCTCCACTTT.